A single sample is the source of the 2 T cell receptor beta chains below, sequenced in a study of CD8+CD57+ T cells in acquired aplastic anemia. TCR beta VDJ and CDR3 were profiled, and genomic DNA was the template. TCRdb reprocessed the reads with MiXCR, giving one entry per CDR3 protein. The repertoire includes 60,000 or so distinct CDR3 sequences, roughly 58% of them detected once, and 2% to 2.5% sits in the top ten. Sequencing was performed on sorted CD4+, CD8+, or CD8+CD57+ T cells (not recorded which) from PBMCs. The receptors shown here come from a human donor in good health, serving as a control.

The genes are TRBV29-1 and TRBJ2-2; TRBD1 matches at 9 bases. The CDR3 consists of 13 residues. V lost 6 bases to trimming and J lost 5 bases; unmatched junction nucleotides: 4. Germline loops: CDR1 SQVTM, CDR2 ANQGSEA. In nucleotides, the CDR3 is TGCAGCGTGCGGACAGGGGTGACCGGGGAGCTGTTTTTT. This sequence encodes CSVRTGVTGELFF.

The rearrangement joins TRBV15 to TRBJ2-1, with TRBD1 matching over 7 bases. With 0 bases clipped from V and 8 bases from J, the junction kept 13 bases outside the gene matches. From germline, CDR1 is LNHNV and CDR2 YYDKDF (reference sequence). The CDR3 totals 17 residues. Here the CDR3 reads CATSREQGTPGVYEQFF. The CDR3 DNA follows: TGTGCCACCAGCAGAGAACAGGGGACACCTGGAGTTTATGAGCAGTTCTTC.